These 27 T cell receptor beta chains came from one sample sequenced in a study of blood T cells in healthy people across ages. A J-beta primer mix and a sample-barcoded 5' primer were used in a second PCR of roughly 7 to 12 cycles. MiXCR, run by TCRdb on the 5' RACE reads, gives a single entry per CDR3 protein. The sample includes 1.5 million to 2 million distinct CDR3 sequences, approximately 50% seen only once; the top ten take 2% to 2.5%. Sequenced: blood. These receptors came from a woman in her forties in good health.

CDR3 in DNA: TGTGCCATCAGTGAGCTAGATGGGATTGAGCAGTACTTC. Translation gives CAISELDGIEQYF. The chain couples TRBV10-3 to TRBJ2-7; D gene ambiguous. Trimming took off 2 bases at V and 7 bases at J, with 12 bases between the two ends. The germline CDR1 and CDR2 sequences are ENHRY and SYGVKD. The CDR3 has 13 residues.

This clonotype was seen more than once but under ten times. V usage is TRBV7-8 and J usage is TRBJ2-1; 10 bases align to TRBD2. Germline trimming cut 2 bases from V and 7 bases from J; bases unmatched to any gene: 8. The length of the CDR3 is 16 residues. CDR1 and CDR2 (germline): SGHVS, FQNEAQ. CDR3 DNA: TGTGCCAGCAGCTTACCACTAGCGGGGACCATGAATGAGCAGTTCTTC. It specifies CASSLPLAGTMNEQFF.

This clonotype was detected a few times. V usage is TRBV7-2 and J usage is TRBJ1-6, with 9 bases identical to TRBD1. This CDR3 is built from 14 residues. Per germline, CDR1 SGHTA and CDR2 FQGNSA. J was trimmed by 12 bases and V by 6 bases; bases with no gene match: 9. The CDR3 DNA reads TGTGCCAGCAGTCTAGCGGGACAGGGTAGACCCCTCCACTTT. Encoded protein: CASSLAGQGRPLHF. Based on the CDR3 plus reference TRBV7-2 and TRBJ1-6, the full variable domain is GAGVSQSPSNKVTEKGKDVELRCDPISGHTALYWYRQSLGQGLEFLIYFQGNSAPDKSGLPSDRFSAERTGGSVSTLTIQRTQQEDSAVYLCASSLAGQGRPLHFGNGTRLTVT.

This rearrangement joins TRBV11-2 to TRBJ2-5; D is ambiguous. This CDR3 is built from 15 residues. V was cut by 1 base and J by 1 base, with 10 bases left in between. The germline CDR1 and CDR2 sequences are SGHAT and FQNNGV. As DNA, the CDR3 is TGTGCCAGCAGCTTAGTCTGGGCAGCCCAAGAGACCCAGTACTTC. Its protein is CASSLVWAAQETQYF.

The rearrangement uses TRBV6-2 or TRBV6-3 and TRBJ1-2; D remains unclear. Trimming took 10 bases from V and 2 from J, leaving 20 bases between them. Germline CDR1 MNHEY, CDR2 SVGEGT. This CDR3 spans 15 amino acids. The DNA for the CDR3 is TGTGCCACTTCCACCCGAGGACGGTTAAACTATGGCTACACCTTC. The encoded protein is CATSTRGRLNYGYTF.

In regard to this clonotype: At one boundary the junction diverges from the germline segment, which might be a read error. The genes are TRBV9 and TRBJ2-5, with D perhaps TRBD2 (6 bases). The CDR3 has 16 residues. Germline V gene lookup returns CDR1 SGDLS and CDR2 YYNGEE. CDR3 in amino acids: CASSDSGWGYQESQYF. CDR3 bases: TGTGCCAGCAGCGATAGCGGTTGGGGGTACCAAGAGAGCCAGTACTTC.

This clonotype was detected only a few times. The chain employs TRBV6-6 and TRBJ2-7, with D perhaps matching TRBD1 or TRBD2 (5 bases each). Trimming removed 7 bases at V and 7 bases at J, with 20 bases between. From germline, CDR1 is MNHNY and CDR2 SVGAGI (reference sequence). The CDR3 has 14 amino acids. Written as DNA, the CDR3 is TGTGCCAGCACCCCTACGACAGACTACAATGAGCAGTACTTC. Amino acids: CASTPTTDYNEQYF.

J is TRBJ2-7 and V is TRBV6-1; no clear D. The V end was cut by 1 base, the J end by 1 base, with 5 bases between. Germline-derived CDR1 and CDR2 are MNHNS and SASEGT. This CDR3 region has 13 residues. The CDR3 sequence is CASSEEVSYEQYF. CDR3 DNA: TGTGCCAGCAGTGAAGAAGTTTCCTACGAGCAGTACTTC.

This clonotype was picked up one time. The chain joins TRBV20-1 to TRBJ1-2; D ambiguous. The V end was cut by 3 bases, the J end by 1 base, with 6 bases between. CDR1 and CDR2 (germline): DFQATT, SNEGSKA (reference sequence). CDR3 length equals 12 residues. CDR3 loop: CSASQSNYGYTF. CDR3 nucleotide sequence: TGCAGTGCTAGTCAGAGTAACTATGGCTACACCTTC.

The V gene is TRBV6-5, the J gene TRBJ1-5; D not certain. V dropped 4 bases and J dropped 5 bases, with 6 bases sitting between them. This CDR3 contains 12 residues. Germline assignment: CDR1 MNHEY and CDR2 SVGAGI. The CDR3 DNA reads TGTGCCAGCAGTTCCACCGATCAGCCCCAGCATTTT. Protein: CASSSTDQPQHF.

The chain links TRBV6-5 to TRBJ2-1, with 8 bases aligning to TRBD2. V dropped 2 bases and J dropped 8; count of bases not matched to a gene: 5. Germline CDR1 MNHEY, CDR2 SVGAGI. The CDR3 extends over 14 amino acids. The CDR3 loop is CASSYRRGDDEQFF. The CDR3 DNA is TGTGCCAGCAGTTACCGGCGGGGGGACGATGAGCAGTTCTTC.

This clonotype has a single count. CDR3 sequence: CASSSAGAGVYEQYF. In DNA form, the CDR3 reads TGTGCCAGCAGCTCCGCTGGGGCTGGGGTTTACGAGCAGTACTTC. This rearrangement joins TRBV7-2 to TRBJ2-7; possible D gene TRBD1, 5 bases. The CDR3 consists of 15 residues. Germline-derived CDR1 and CDR2 are SGHTA and FQGNSA. The germline V and J ends were trimmed by 4 bases and 4 bases, with 17 bases remaining between them.

This sequence joins TRBV20-1 and TRBJ1-4; the D gene is possibly TRBD1 (5 bases). Germline loops: CDR1 DFQATT, CDR2 SNEGSKA (reference sequence). V lost 4 bases, J lost 4 bases, and 13 bases lay in between. This CDR3 is built from 14 residues. CDR3: CSAMRGRNNEKLFF. In DNA form, the CDR3 reads TGCAGTGCTATGAGGGGACGGAATAATGAAAAACTGTTTTTT.

This sequence joins TRBV7-2 and TRBJ1-3; tentative D call: TRBD1 (5 bases). The germline V and J ends were trimmed by 2 bases and 7 bases, with 9 bases remaining between them. CDR1 is SGHTA, CDR2 FQGNSA, per germline. The CDR3 is made up of 13 amino acids. Here the CDR3 DNA reads TGTGCCAGCAGCTTATCATGGGGGAACACCATATATTTT. Its protein product is CASSLSWGNTIYF.

The V call is TRBV12-3 or TRBV12-4, the J call TRBJ1-2; TRBD1 matches at 7 bases. J was trimmed by 4 bases and V by 5 bases; bases with no gene match: 7. This CDR3 is built from 14 residues. Here the CDR3 DNA reads TGTGCCAGCAGTACGGACAGGCCGACCTATGGCTACACCTTC. Amino acid sequence: CASSTDRPTYGYTF.

This clonotype appeared a few times. The chain is built from TRBV20-1 and TRBJ2-5; TRBD2 matches at 8 bases. The CDR3 totals 16 residues. The V and J ends lost 6 bases and 2 bases, in that order; junction bases with no gene match: 14. The germline V gene encodes CDR1 DFQATT and CDR2 SNEGSKA (reference sequence). CDR3 nucleotides: TGCAGTGCCCCGGGCCGGGGAGCGGGGGTTCAAGAGACCCAGTACTTC. Translating it yields CSAPGRGAGVQETQYF.

In its sample, this clonotype was seen once. V usage is TRBV5-1 and J usage is TRBJ2-4, with 10 bases aligning to TRBD2. This CDR3 spans 18 amino acids. V lost 5 bases, J lost 0 bases, and 11 bases stayed unmatched. Germline lookup yields CDR1 SGHRS and CDR2 YFSETQ. CDR3 residues: CASRLSGGLGQAKNIQYF. The CDR3 nucleotides read TGCGCCAGCAGGCTTAGCGGGGGGCTTGGCCAAGCCAAAAACATTCAGTACTTC.

The V gene is TRBV5-1, the J gene TRBJ1-6; D not certain. V lost 4 bases to trimming and J lost 7 bases, with 18 bases between them. CDR3 size: 16 residues. Germline V gene data show CDR1 as SGHRS and CDR2 as YFSETQ. CDR3 DNA: TGCGCCAGCAGCCCTTACGCCGGGATCCAAAATTCACCCCTCCACTTT. It yields the protein CASSPYAGIQNSPLHF.

This chain links TRBV4-1 with TRBJ2-5; D call uncertain. The length of the CDR3 is 14 residues. V lost 3 bases and J lost 5, with 13 bases in between. In germline, CDR1 is MGHRA, CDR2 YSYEKL. DNA for the CDR3: TGCGCCAGCAGCCAGGCGGACGCCACGGAGACCCAGTACTTC. Translation gives CASSQADATETQYF.

The V call is TRBV28, the J call TRBJ1-2; D is uncertain. CDR1 and CDR2 (germline): MDHEN, SYDVKM. V gave up 6 bases and J gave up 3 bases, with 11 bases separating them. The CDR3 totals 13 residues. The CDR3 region is CASSTENYYGYTF. CDR3 in DNA: TGTGCCAGCAGCACAGAAAATTACTATGGCTACACCTTC.

This clonotype was seen a few times. The rearrangement uses TRBV6-1 and TRBJ2-3, with a tentative D call TRBD2 (6 bases). Germline CDR1 MNHNS, CDR2 SASEGT. CDR3 length: 14 amino acids. V lost 2 bases and J 7 bases, leaving 13 bases between the germline ends. CDR3 in amino acids: CASSEFGGSYTQYF. The DNA for the CDR3 is TGTGCCAGCAGTGAATTTGGGGGGTCTTATACGCAGTATTTT.

V is TRBV4-1 and J is TRBJ1-2; TRBD1 is a possible D gene (6 bases). V lost 0 bases, J lost 8 bases, and 19 bases lay in between. This CDR3 spans 16 amino acids. The germline CDR1 and CDR2 sequences are MGHRA and YSYEKL. CDR3 in DNA: TGCGCCAGCAGCCAAGAGGGGGCAGGGTACAGTTTCGGCTACACCTTC. It yields the protein CASSQEGAGYSFGYTF.

This clonotype has just a few counts. The chain combines TRBV13 with TRBJ2-3, with TRBD1 as a possible D gene (5 bases). Trimming removed 5 bases from V and 1 base from J, with 16 bases in between. The CDR3 runs 16 residues. CDR1 and CDR2 (germline): PRHDT, FYEKMQ (reference sequence). CDR3 nucleotide sequence: TGTGCCAGCAGCCGCACAGGATCCCCTGGCACAGATACGCAGTATTTT. Translated, it gives CASSRTGSPGTDTQYF.

DNA of the CDR3: TGTGCCAGCACCCTAGGGTCTACCCAGTACTTC. Translating gives CASTLGSTQYF. The chain links TRBV28 to TRBJ2-5, with D hard to call. This CDR3 has 11 amino acids. Trimming left V 7 bases short and J 8 bases short, with 11 bases between. Germline loops: CDR1 MDHEN, CDR2 SYDVKM.

The sample holds one count of this clonotype. This rearrangement joins TRBV7-2 to TRBJ2-3, with D possibly called TRBD1 or TRBD2 (5 bases each). Looked up from germline, CDR1 is SGHTA and CDR2 is FQGNSA. V was shortened by 5 bases and J by 4 bases, with 16 bases between the two germline ends. CDR3 size: 15 residues. CDR3 loop: CASSPGRAKADTQYF. The CDR3, as DNA: TGTGCCAGCAGCCCAGGGCGGGCGAAGGCAGATACGCAGTATTTT.

Only a few counts were recorded for this clonotype. CDR3 residues: CASSSSGGRQETQYF. In DNA form, the CDR3 reads TGTGCCAGCAGTTCTAGCGGGGGGCGCCAAGAGACCCAGTACTTC. J is TRBJ2-5 and V is TRBV6-2 or TRBV6-3; 11 nucleotides agree with TRBD2. With V trimmed by 4 bases and J by 1 base, 2 bases remained unmatched. The CDR3 length is 15 residues. Germline V gene data show CDR1 as MNHEY and CDR2 as SVGEGT.

This clonotype has a handful of counts. The chain employs TRBV4-1 and TRBJ1-2; D is uncertain. CDR3 length equals 15 residues. Per the germline V gene, CDR1 is MGHRA and CDR2 is YSYEKL. The V and J ends lost 0 bases and 1 base respectively, with 9 bases between them. CDR3 sequence: CASSQDRQINYGYTF. The CDR3 region has the DNA TGCGCCAGCAGCCAAGATAGACAAATTAACTATGGCTACACCTTC.